This T cell receptor (beta chain) was recorded in a study of blood T cell repertoires in COVID-19. Study overall: COVID-19 samples from acute and convalescent phases originated in the United States, Italy and Spain. Nucleic acid was either cDNA or gDNA, and it came from T cells, B-cell-depleted T cells, or PBMCs.

In the original workflow: For nucleated cells, counts were estimated from reference gene primer amplification. Repertoires were generated with immunoSEQ multiplex PCR, while TCRdb's copy carries only in-frame clones and drops some. That table is the source of V, J and clone size, and D and trimming were worked out from the DNA. The sample yields approximately 300,000 clones, 87% seen once. The ends were cut back, 0 bases at V and 4 bases at J, with 13 bases in the middle. Germline V lookup: CDR1 PRHDT, CDR2 FYEKMQ (reference sequence). The CDR3 contains 16 residues. The sequencing sample was made of peripheral blood. The V and J genes are TRBV13 and TRBJ2-1; D remains unclear. The TCR comes from a woman aged 45 to 65 who had recovered from COVID-19. The CDR3: CASSLGGVGRYNEQFF. The CDR3 DNA reads as TGTGCCAGCAGCTTAGGAGGTGTGGGCCGATACAATGAGCAGTTCTTC.